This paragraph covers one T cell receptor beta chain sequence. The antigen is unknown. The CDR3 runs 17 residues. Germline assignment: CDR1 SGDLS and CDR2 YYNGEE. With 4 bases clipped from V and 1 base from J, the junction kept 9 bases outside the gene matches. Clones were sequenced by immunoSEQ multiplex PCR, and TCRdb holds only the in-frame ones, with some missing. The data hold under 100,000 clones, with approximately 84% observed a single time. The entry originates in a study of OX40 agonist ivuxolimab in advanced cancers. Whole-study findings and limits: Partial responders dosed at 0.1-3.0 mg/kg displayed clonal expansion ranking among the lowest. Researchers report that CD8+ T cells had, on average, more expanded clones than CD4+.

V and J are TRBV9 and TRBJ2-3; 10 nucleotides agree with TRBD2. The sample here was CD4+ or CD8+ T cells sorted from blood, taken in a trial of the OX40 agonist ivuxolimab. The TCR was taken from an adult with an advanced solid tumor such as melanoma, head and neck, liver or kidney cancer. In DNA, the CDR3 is TGTGCCAGCAGCCCCCGGGGGCTAGCGGGGGGCACAGATACGCAGTATTTT. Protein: CASSPRGLAGGTDTQYF.